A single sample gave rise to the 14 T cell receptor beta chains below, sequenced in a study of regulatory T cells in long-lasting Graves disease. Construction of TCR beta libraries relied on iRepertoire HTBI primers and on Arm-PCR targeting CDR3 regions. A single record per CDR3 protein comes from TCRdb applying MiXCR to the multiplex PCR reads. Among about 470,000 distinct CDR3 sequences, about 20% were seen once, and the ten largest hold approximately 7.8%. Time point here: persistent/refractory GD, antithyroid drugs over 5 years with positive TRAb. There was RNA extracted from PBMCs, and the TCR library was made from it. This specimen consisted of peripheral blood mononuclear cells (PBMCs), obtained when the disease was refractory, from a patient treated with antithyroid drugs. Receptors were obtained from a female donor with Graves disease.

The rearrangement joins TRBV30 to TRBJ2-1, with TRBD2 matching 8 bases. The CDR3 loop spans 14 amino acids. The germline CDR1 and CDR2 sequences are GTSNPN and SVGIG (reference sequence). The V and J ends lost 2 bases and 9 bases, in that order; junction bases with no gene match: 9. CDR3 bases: TGTGCCTGGAGTTGGGGGACTAGTTCATTTGAGCAGTTCTTC. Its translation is CAWSWGTSSFEQFF.

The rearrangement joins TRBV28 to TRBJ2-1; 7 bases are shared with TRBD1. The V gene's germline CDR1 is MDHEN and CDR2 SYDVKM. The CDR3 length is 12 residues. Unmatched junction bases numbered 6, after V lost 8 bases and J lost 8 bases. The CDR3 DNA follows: TGTGCCAGCGAGATTCAGGGGGATGAGCAGTTCTTC. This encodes CASEIQGDEQFF.

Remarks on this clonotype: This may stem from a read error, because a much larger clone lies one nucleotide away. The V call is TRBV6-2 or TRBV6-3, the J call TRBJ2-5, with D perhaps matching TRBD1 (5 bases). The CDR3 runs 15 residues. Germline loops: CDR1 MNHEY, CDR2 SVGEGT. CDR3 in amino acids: CASRADSVYQETQCF. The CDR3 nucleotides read TGTGCCAGCAGAGCCGACAGTGTGTACCAAGAGACCCAGTGCTTC.

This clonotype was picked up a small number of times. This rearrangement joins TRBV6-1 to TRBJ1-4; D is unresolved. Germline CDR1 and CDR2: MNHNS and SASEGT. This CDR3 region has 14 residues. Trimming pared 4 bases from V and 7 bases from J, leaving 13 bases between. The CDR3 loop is CASSGLGGGEKLFF. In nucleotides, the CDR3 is TGTGCCAGCAGTGGCCTGGGAGGTGGTGAAAAACTGTTTTTT.

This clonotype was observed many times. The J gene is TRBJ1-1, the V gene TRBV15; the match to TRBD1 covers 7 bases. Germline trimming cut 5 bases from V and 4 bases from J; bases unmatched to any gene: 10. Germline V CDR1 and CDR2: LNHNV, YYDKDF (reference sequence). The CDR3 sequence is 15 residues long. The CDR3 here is CATSLDRVWGTEAFF. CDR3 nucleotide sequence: TGTGCCACCAGCCTAGACAGGGTATGGGGCACTGAAGCTTTCTTT.

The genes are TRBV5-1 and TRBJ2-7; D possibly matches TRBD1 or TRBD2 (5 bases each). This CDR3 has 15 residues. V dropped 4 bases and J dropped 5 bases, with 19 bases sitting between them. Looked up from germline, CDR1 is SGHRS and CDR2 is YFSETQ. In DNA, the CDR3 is TGCGCCAGCAGCGTCTTCGGGACCACGGCCGACGAGCAGTACTTC. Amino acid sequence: CASSVFGTTADEQYF.

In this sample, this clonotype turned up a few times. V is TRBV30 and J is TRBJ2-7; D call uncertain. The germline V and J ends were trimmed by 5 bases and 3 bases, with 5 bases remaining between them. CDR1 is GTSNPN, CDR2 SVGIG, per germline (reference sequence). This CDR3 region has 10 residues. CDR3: CAWHGYEQYF. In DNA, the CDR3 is TGTGCCTGGCACGGCTACGAGCAGTACTTC.

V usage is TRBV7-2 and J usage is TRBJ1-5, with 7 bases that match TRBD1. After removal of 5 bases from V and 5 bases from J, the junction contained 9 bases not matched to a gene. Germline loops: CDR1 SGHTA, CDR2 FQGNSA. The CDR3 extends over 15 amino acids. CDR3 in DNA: TGTGCCAGCAGCCATAGCAGCAGGGGGGATCAGCCCCAGCATTTT. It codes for CASSHSSRGDQPQHF.

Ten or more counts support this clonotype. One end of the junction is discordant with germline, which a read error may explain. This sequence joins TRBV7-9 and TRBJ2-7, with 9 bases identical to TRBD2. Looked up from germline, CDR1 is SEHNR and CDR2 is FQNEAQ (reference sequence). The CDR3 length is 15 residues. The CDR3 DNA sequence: TGTGCTAGCAGCTTGGGGGGTAGCGGGAGCTACGAGCAGTACTTC. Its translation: CASSLGGSGSYEQYF.

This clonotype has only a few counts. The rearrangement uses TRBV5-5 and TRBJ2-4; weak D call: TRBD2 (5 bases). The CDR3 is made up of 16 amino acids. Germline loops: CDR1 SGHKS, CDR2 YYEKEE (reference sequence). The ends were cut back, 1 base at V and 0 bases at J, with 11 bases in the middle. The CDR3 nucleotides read TGTGCCAGCAGCTTGAGACTACAAATAGCCAAAAACATTCAGTACTTC. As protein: CASSLRLQIAKNIQYF.

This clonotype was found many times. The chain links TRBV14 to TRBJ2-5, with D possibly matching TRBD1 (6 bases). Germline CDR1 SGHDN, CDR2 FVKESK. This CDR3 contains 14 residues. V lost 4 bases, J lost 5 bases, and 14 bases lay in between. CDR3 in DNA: TGTGCCAGCAGCCCGCATATGAGGGGGGAGACCCAGTACTTC. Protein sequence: CASSPHMRGETQYF.

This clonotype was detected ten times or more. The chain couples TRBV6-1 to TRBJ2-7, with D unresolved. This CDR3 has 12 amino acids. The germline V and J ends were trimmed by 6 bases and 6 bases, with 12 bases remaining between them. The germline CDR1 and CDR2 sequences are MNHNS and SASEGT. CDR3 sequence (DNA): TGTGCCAGCAGCCCCTGGATGGGCGAGCAGTACTTC. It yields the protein CASSPWMGEQYF.

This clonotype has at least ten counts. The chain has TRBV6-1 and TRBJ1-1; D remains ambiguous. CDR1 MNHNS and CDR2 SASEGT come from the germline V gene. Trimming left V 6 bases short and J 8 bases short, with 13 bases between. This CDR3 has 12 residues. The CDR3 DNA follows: TGTGCCAGCAGACGGCCGGAGTCAGAAGCTTTCTTT. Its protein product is CASRRPESEAFF.

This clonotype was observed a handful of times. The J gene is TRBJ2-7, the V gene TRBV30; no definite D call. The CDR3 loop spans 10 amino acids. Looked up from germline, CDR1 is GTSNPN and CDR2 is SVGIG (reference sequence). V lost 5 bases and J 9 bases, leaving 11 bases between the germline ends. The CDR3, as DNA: TGTGCCTGGGGTCAAGCTCGGCAGTACTTC. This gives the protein CAWGQARQYF.